These 25 T cell receptor beta chains originate from one sample sequenced in a study of T cells after yellow fever vaccination. Each CDR3 protein gets one entry after TCRdb re-called the 5' RACE reads with MiXCR. This sample carries a few hundred thousand distinct CDR3 sequences, under 25% of them seen once, and the ten largest clones take approximately 15%. The sequencing used PBMCs, collected 15 days after the yellow fever booster vaccination. Source of these receptors: a man aged 30 to 45 who received the YFV17D yellow fever vaccine.

V gene TRBV5-1 combines with J gene TRBJ2-7; D is undetermined. The germline V gene has CDR1 SGHRS and CDR2 YFSETQ. CDR3 length: 13 amino acids. V was clipped by 4 bases and J by 2 bases, with 10 bases between them. The CDR3 spells CASSVGNAYEQYF. DNA of the CDR3: TGCGCCAGCAGCGTAGGCAACGCCTACGAGCAGTACTTC.

This clonotype was picked up one time. The V and J genes are TRBV18 and TRBJ2-3; no firm D call. The V gene lost 3 bases and the J gene lost 4 bases, with 11 bases spanning the gap. The CDR3 runs to 14 residues. Looked up from germline, CDR1 is KGHSH and CDR2 is LQKENI. The CDR3 protein is CASSPVPNADTQYF. The CDR3 DNA sequence: TGTGCCAGCTCACCGGTTCCAAACGCAGATACGCAGTATTTT. Variable domain in full (rest from reference TRBV18 and TRBJ2-3): NAGVMQNPRHLVRRRGQEARLRCSPMKGHSHVYWYRQLPEEGLKFMVYLQKENIIDESGMPKERFSAEFPKEGPSILRIQQVVRGDSAAYFCASSPVPNADTQYFGPGTRLTVL.

The chain couples TRBV12-3 or TRBV12-4 to TRBJ2-2, with no clear D. This CDR3 is 15 amino acids long. Between the trimmed V and J ends, which lost 6 bases and 4 bases, there was a span of 15 bases. CDR3: CASSPWSTSTGELFF. The CDR3 nucleotides read TGTGCCAGCAGCCCTTGGAGTACGAGCACCGGGGAGCTGTTTTTT.

This clonotype appeared a few times. This chain connects TRBV7-6 to TRBJ2-7, with D possibly TRBD1 on 6 matching bases. The CDR3 runs to 14 residues. The germline V gene has CDR1 SGHVS and CDR2 FNYEAQ. The germline V and J ends were trimmed by 5 bases and 3 bases, with 14 bases remaining between them. The CDR3 coding sequence is TGTGCCAGCAGCCCCCGACAGGAGTACTACGAGCAGTACTTC. Amino acid sequence: CASSPRQEYYEQYF.

The table lists this clonotype with a few counts. The chain carries TRBV2 and TRBJ2-1, with D perhaps assigned TRBD1 or TRBD2 (6 bases each). Looked up from germline, CDR1 is SNHLY and CDR2 is FYNNEI. This CDR3 has 15 residues. Trimming pared 2 bases from V and 1 base from J, leaving 9 bases between. CDR3 bases: TGTGCCAGCAGTGAACGGGGGCCATCCTACAATGAGCAGTTCTTC. Protein product: CASSERGPSYNEQFF.

This clonotype was counted at least ten times. The genes are TRBV6-5 and TRBJ2-7; weak D call: TRBD1 (6 bases). CDR3 length equals 14 residues. The V end lost 6 bases, the J end lost 4 bases, and 16 bases lay between the germline ends. CDR1 is MNHEY and CDR2 is SVGAGI in the germline V gene. The CDR3 protein is CASSKGQLAYEQYF. CDR3 bases: TGTGCCAGCAGCAAAGGACAGCTAGCTTACGAGCAGTACTTC.

This chain's CDR3 is CSANDHTGLAGAPQRGDTQYF. CDR3 nucleotides: TGCAGTGCTAACGACCACACGGGACTAGCGGGAGCCCCCCAGAGAGGAGATACGCAGTATTTT. V usage is TRBV20-1 and J usage is TRBJ2-3; 14 bases fit TRBD2. V gave up 4 bases and J gave up 5 bases; unmatched junction bases: 23. The length of the CDR3 is 21 residues. Germline V gene lookup returns CDR1 DFQATT and CDR2 SNEGSKA (reference sequence).

This clonotype was recorded only once. This sequence joins TRBV6-6 and TRBJ1-5, with D unresolved. CDR3 size: 12 residues. Trimming stripped 8 bases from V and 0 bases from J, with 5 bases between. Germline V gene sequence: CDR1 MNHNY, CDR2 SVGAGI (reference sequence). The CDR3 protein is CASQDSNQPQHF. The CDR3 nucleotides read TGTGCCAGCCAAGATAGCAATCAGCCCCAGCATTTT.

This clonotype came up a few times. This rearrangement joins TRBV10-3 to TRBJ2-2; D is uncertain. The germline gives CDR1 ENHRY, CDR2 SYGVKD. Trimming left V 5 bases short and J 6 bases short, with 10 bases between. This CDR3 is 13 amino acids long. DNA of the CDR3: TGTGCCATCAGTAGCGAAGGATCCGGGGAGCTGTTTTTT. Protein: CAISSEGSGELFF.

V usage is TRBV7-8 and J usage is TRBJ1-1; D perhaps matches TRBD1 (6 bases). CDR1 is SGHVS and CDR2 is FQNEAQ in the germline V gene. Deletions cut 6 bases from V and 1 base from J, with 18 bases between. CDR3 length: 16 residues. The CDR3 is CASSPIPGVGNTEAFF. The CDR3 DNA sequence: TGTGCCAGCAGTCCAATACCAGGGGTCGGGAACACTGAAGCTTTCTTT.

This clonotype appeared a few times. The chain couples TRBV6-2 or TRBV6-3 to TRBJ2-5, with D perhaps given as TRBD1 or TRBD2 (5 bases each). Trimming removed 5 bases at V and 5 bases at J, with 15 bases between. CDR3 length: 14 amino acids. Per germline, CDR1 MNHEY and CDR2 SVGEGT. CDR3 sequence reads: CASSQTQGRETQYF. CDR3 DNA: TGTGCCAGCAGTCAAACTCAGGGACGGGAGACCCAGTACTTC.

This clonotype appeared a few times. The genes are TRBV9 and TRBJ1-4, with TRBD1 as a possible D gene (6 bases). Per the germline V gene, CDR1 is SGDLS and CDR2 is YYNGEE. V was clipped by 0 bases and J by 7 bases, with 13 bases between them. This CDR3 contains 15 residues. The CDR3 DNA reads TGTGCCAGCAGCGTAGGAAACAGGGATGGTGAAAAACTGTTTTTT. It is translated as CASSVGNRDGEKLFF.

J is TRBJ2-4 and V is TRBV28; D perhaps matches TRBD2 (7 bases). Germline lookup yields CDR1 MDHEN and CDR2 SYDVKM. The CDR3 contains 16 residues. The germline V and J ends were trimmed by 3 bases and 9 bases, with 21 bases remaining between them. CDR3 nucleotides: TGTGCCAGCAGTTTGTTCAGGGGCGGGGGCTTAACCATTCAGTACTTC. As protein: CASSLFRGGGLTIQYF.

In this sample, this clonotype turned up a few times. The rearrangement uses TRBV7-3 and TRBJ2-2, with TRBD2 matching 9 bases. Germline V gene data show CDR1 as SGHTA and CDR2 as FQGTGA. The CDR3 extends over 16 amino acids. The ends lost 5 bases at V and 6 bases at J; junction bases unmatched: 10. The CDR3 DNA follows: TGTGCCAGCAGCCTTTATAGCGGGAGTTTCCCCGGGGAGCTGTTTTTT. This sequence encodes CASSLYSGSFPGELFF.

V usage is TRBV7-6 and J usage is TRBJ2-4, with a weak D call TRBD1 (5 bases). The CDR3 is made up of 15 amino acids. Germline CDR1 is SGHVS and CDR2 is FNYEAQ. The V end was cut by 6 bases, the J end by 0 bases, with 12 bases between. Written as DNA, the CDR3 is TGTGCCAGCAGTAACAGGATTATAGCCAAAAACATTCAGTACTTC. This encodes CASSNRIIAKNIQYF.

This chain connects TRBV9 to TRBJ2-3; D not certain. This CDR3 is 15 amino acids long. Germline-derived CDR1 and CDR2 are SGDLS and YYNGEE. The ends were cut back, 0 bases at V and 1 base at J, with 9 bases in the middle. The CDR3 DNA follows: TGTGCCAGCAGCGTAGAGGGAAGCCGCACAGATACGCAGTATTTT. Translating it yields CASSVEGSRTDTQYF.

The table lists this clonotype with a few counts. The rearrangement joins TRBV7-2 to TRBJ1-1, with D possibly being TRBD1 (5 bases). The CDR3 has 15 amino acids. V lost 6 bases to trimming and J lost 3 bases, with 17 bases between them. CDR1 is SGHTA and CDR2 is FQGNSA in the germline V gene. CDR3 nucleotide sequence: TGTGCCAGCAGTCTATGGGTGGGGGAAGACACTGAAGCTTTCTTT. It translates to CASSLWVGEDTEAFF. The full variable domain, rest sourced from reference TRBV7-2 and TRBJ1-1, is GAGVSQSPSNKVTEKGKDVELRCDPISGHTALYWYRQSLGQGLEFLIYFQGNSAPDKSGLPSDRFSAERTGGSVSTLTIQRTQQEDSAVYLCASSLWVGEDTEAFFGQGTRLTVV.

This CDR3 is CASSLLSGRIYNEQFF. CDR3 sequence (DNA): TGTGCCAGCAGCTTGTTGAGCGGCCGGATATACAATGAGCAGTTCTTC. This rearrangement joins TRBV11-1 to TRBJ2-1, with a tentative D call TRBD2 (5 bases). V lost 3 bases and J lost 4, with 16 bases in between. This CDR3 has 16 residues. Germline CDR1 is SGHAT and CDR2 is FQDESV (reference sequence).

The V gene is TRBV7-3, the J gene TRBJ2-3; 9 bases align to TRBD2. The junction had 10 bases not matched to a gene; V was cut back by 5 bases and J by 10 bases. The germline CDR1 and CDR2 sequences are SGHTA and FQGTGA. There are 14 residues in the CDR3. The CDR3 sequence: CASSPSLSGSAQYF. The CDR3 region has the DNA TGTGCCAGCAGCCCCTCCCTTAGCGGGAGTGCGCAGTATTTT.

This clonotype occurred many times. DNA for the CDR3: TGTGCCAGCTCATGGGAACTGGCGAACACCGGGGAGCTGTTTTTT. Protein: CASSWELANTGELFF. V usage is TRBV18 and J usage is TRBJ2-2; the D is unclear. The CDR3 contains 15 residues. V was clipped by 5 bases and J by 0 bases, with 10 bases between them. Germline CDR1 reads KGHSH; CDR2 reads LQKENI.

This clonotype was counted once. The chain recombines TRBV10-3 with TRBJ2-7; either TRBD1 or TRBD2 may fit D (5 bases each). The CDR3 is 12 residues long. Germline CDR1 is ENHRY and CDR2 is SYGVKD. V lost 8 bases to trimming and J lost 1 base, with 9 bases between them. The DNA for the CDR3 is TGTGCCATCGGGGACCGATCCTACGAGCAGTACTTC. This gives the protein CAIGDRSYEQYF.

The chain combines TRBV7-8 with TRBJ2-2; D gene uncertain. Germline CDR1 reads SGHVS; CDR2 reads FQNEAQ. The CDR3 is 13 amino acids. V was cut by 5 bases and J by 6 bases, with 10 bases left in between. CDR3 in DNA: TGTGCCAGCAGCCCGCCCGAGGCCGGGGAGCTGTTTTTT. Its translation is CASSPPEAGELFF.

This clonotype was picked up many times. This chain links TRBV10-3 with TRBJ2-1; 7 nucleotides align to TRBD2. Germline V gene data show CDR1 as ENHRY and CDR2 as SYGVKD. V shed 11 bases and J 0 bases; nucleotides not matched to a gene: 7. This CDR3 comprises 14 residues. This chain's CDR3 is CASSGESSYNEQFF. The CDR3 region has the DNA TGTGCCTCCAGCGGGGAGAGCTCCTACAATGAGCAGTTCTTC.

A few counts support this clonotype. This chain connects TRBV9 to TRBJ2-7; TRBD2 matches at 9 bases. The ends lost 0 bases at V and 6 bases at J; junction bases unmatched: 7. CDR3 size: 15 residues. Germline V gives CDR1 SGDLS, CDR2 YYNGEE. The CDR3 DNA reads TGTGCCAGCAGCGTAGCAGCGGGAGGCATGGGCGAGCAGTACTTC. Protein sequence: CASSVAAGGMGEQYF.

There are a few counts of this clonotype. In DNA form, the CDR3 reads TGCAGTGCTAGGAGGACAGGGGGCAATCAGCCCCAGCATTTT. Protein product: CSARRTGGNQPQHF. This chain links TRBV20-1 with TRBJ1-5; 9 bases are shared with TRBD1. The CDR3 runs 14 residues. CDR1 and CDR2 (germline): DFQATT, SNEGSKA (reference sequence). V dropped 3 bases and J dropped 2; count of bases not matched to a gene: 2.